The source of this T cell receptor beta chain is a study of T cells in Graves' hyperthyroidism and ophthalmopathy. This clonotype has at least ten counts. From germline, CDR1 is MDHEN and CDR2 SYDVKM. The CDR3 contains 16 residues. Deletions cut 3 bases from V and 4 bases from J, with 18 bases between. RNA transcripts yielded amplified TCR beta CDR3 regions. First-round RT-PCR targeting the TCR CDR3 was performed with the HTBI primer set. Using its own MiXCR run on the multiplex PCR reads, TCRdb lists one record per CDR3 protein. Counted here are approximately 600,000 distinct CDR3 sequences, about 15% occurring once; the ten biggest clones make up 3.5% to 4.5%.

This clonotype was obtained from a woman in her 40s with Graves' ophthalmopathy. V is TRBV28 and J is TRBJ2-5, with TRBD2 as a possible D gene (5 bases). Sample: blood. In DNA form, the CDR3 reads TGTGCCAGCAGTTTGGCCCCCGGGTGGGCGGGAGAGACCCAGTACTTC. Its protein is CASSLAPGWAGETQYF.